This T cell receptor beta chain stems from a study of T cells in narcolepsy. Trimming cost V 6 bases and J 0 bases, with 12 bases left between them. The CDR3 loop spans 15 amino acids. CDR1 is SGHAT and CDR2 is FQNNGV in the germline V gene. Sequencing was performed with immunoSEQ multiplex PCR; in TCRdb, only in-frame clones are kept and a portion is missing. The sample lists 20,000 to 30,000 clones; approximately 77% were seen once. This TCR was recovered from a human donor in good health. Sequences were obtained from memory (CD45RA-) CD4+ T cells from blood. The rearrangement links TRBV11-2 to TRBJ2-1; D is possibly TRBD2 (5 bases). The CDR3: CASSGGLSSYNEQFF. CDR3 nucleotide sequence: TGTGCCAGCAGTGGAGGACTGAGCTCCTACAATGAGCAGTTCTTC.